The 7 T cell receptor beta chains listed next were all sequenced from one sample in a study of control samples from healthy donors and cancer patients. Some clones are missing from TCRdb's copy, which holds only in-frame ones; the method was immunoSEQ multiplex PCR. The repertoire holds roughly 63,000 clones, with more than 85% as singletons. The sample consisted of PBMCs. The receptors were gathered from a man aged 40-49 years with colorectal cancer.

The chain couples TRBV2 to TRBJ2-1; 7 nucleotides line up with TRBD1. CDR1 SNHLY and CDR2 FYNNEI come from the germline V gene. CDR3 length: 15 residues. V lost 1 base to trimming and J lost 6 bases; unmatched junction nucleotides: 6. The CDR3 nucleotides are TGTGCCAGCAGTGAAGGGACAGGTACAGGCAATGAGCAGTTCTTC. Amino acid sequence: CASSEGTGTGNEQFF.

The CDR3 DNA reads as TGCGCCAGCAGCCCGACAGGGAACTATGGCTACACCTTC. It is translated as CASSPTGNYGYTF. This chain connects TRBV5-1 to TRBJ1-2; 7 bases align to TRBD1. The CDR3 runs 13 residues. Germline V CDR1 and CDR2: SGHRS, YFSETQ. The V and J ends lost 4 bases and 2 bases, in that order; junction bases with no gene match: 2.

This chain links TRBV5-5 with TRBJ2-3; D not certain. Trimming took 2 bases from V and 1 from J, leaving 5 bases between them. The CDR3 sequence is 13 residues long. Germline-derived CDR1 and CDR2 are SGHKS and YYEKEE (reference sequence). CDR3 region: CASSFKGTDTQYF. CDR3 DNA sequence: TGTGCCAGCAGCTTCAAGGGCACAGATACGCAGTATTTT.

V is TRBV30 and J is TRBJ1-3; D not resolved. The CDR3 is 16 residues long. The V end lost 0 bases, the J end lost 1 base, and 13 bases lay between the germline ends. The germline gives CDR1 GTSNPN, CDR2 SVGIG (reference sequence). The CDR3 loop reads CAWSVPSGVSGNTIYF. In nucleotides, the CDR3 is TGTGCCTGGAGTGTACCTTCTGGAGTATCTGGAAACACCATATATTTT.

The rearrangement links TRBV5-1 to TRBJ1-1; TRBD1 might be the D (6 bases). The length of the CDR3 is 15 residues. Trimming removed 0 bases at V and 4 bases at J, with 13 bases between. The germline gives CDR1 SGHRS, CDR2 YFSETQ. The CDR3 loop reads CASSLEGGQFTEAFF. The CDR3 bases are TGCGCCAGCAGCTTGGAAGGGGGTCAGTTCACTGAAGCTTTCTTT.

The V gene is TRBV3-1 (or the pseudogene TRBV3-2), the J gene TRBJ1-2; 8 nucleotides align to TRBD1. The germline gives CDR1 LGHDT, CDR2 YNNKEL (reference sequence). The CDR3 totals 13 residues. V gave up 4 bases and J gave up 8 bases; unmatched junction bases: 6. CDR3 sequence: CASSLGQGRGYTF. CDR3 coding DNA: TGTGCCAGCAGCCTAGGACAGGGTCGAGGCTACACCTTC.

CDR3 DNA: TGTGCCAGCAGCTTATCAACCGGTAACACCGGGGAGCTGTTTTTT. As protein: CASSLSTGNTGELFF. The gene calls are TRBV7-9 and TRBJ2-2; the D is unclear. The CDR3 is made up of 15 amino acids. CDR1 is SEHNR and CDR2 is FQNEAQ in the germline V gene (reference sequence). The V end lost 2 bases, the J end lost 2 bases, and 9 bases lay between the germline ends.